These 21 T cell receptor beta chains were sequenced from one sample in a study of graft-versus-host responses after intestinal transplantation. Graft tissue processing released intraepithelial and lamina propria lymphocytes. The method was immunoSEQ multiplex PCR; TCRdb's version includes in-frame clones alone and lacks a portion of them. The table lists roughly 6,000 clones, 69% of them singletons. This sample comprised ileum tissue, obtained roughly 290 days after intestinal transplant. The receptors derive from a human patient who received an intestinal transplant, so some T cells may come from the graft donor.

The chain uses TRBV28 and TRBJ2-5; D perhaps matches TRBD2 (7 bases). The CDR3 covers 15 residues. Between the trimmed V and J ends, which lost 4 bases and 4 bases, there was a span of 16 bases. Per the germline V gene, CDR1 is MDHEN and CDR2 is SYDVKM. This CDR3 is CASSSPGGAGETQYF. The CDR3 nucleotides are TGTGCCAGCAGTTCGCCTGGGGGGGCTGGAGAGACCCAGTACTTC.

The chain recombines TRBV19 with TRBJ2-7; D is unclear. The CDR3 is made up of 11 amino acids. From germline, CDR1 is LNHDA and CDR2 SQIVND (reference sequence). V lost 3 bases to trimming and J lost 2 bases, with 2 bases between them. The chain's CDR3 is CASSMAYEQYF. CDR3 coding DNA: TGTGCCAGTAGTATGGCCTACGAGCAGTACTTC.

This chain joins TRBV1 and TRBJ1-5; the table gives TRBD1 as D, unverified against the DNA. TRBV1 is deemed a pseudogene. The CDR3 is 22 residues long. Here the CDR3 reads CTSSHSRTGLTPVLYSNQPQHF. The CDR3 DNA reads TGCACCAGCAGCCACTCACGGACAGGGCTGACCCCCGTTCTATATAGCAATCAGCCCCAGCATTTT.

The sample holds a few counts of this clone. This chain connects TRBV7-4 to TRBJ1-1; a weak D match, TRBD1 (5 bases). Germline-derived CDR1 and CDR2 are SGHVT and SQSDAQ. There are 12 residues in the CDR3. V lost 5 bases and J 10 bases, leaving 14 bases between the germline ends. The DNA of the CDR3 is TGTGCCAGCAGCCCCGGAGGGGTGAGAGCTTTCTTT. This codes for CASSPGGVRAFF.

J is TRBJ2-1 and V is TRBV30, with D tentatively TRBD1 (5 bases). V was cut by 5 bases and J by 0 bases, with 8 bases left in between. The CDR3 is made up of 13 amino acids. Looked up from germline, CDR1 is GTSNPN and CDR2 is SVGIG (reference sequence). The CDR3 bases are TGTGCCTGGGACAGAGGCTCCTACAATGAGCAGTTCTTC. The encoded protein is CAWDRGSYNEQFF.

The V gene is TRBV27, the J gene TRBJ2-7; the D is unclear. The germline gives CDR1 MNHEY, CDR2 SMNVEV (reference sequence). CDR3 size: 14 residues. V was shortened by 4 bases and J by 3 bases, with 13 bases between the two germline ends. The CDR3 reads CASSYSSQFYEQYF. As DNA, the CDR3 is TGTGCCAGCAGTTATAGCAGCCAATTCTACGAGCAGTACTTC.

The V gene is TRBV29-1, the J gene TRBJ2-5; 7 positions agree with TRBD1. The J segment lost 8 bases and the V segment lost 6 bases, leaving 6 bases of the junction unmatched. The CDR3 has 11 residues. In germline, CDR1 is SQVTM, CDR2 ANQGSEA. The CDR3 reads CSVVQGLTQYF. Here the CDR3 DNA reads TGCAGCGTAGTACAGGGGCTAACCCAGTACTTC.

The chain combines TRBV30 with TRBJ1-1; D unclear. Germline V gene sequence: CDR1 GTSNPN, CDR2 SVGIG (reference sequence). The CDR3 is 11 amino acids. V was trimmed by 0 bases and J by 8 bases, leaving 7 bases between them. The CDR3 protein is CAWSVRPEAFF. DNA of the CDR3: TGTGCCTGGAGTGTACGACCAGAAGCTTTCTTT.

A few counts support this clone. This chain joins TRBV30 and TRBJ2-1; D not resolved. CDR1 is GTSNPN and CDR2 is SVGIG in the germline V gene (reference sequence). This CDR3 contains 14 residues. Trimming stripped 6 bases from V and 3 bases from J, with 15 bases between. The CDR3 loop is CACVGLANYNEQFF. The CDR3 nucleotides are TGTGCCTGCGTCGGCCTGGCCAACTACAATGAGCAGTTCTTC.

The CDR3, as DNA: TGTGCCAGCAGCTTGCGGCTTCGGCAGAACCAAGAGACCCAGTACTTC. Its protein product is CASSLRLRQNQETQYF. V usage is TRBV7-9 and J usage is TRBJ2-5; D is undetermined. The V end was cut by 3 bases, the J end by 0 bases, with 14 bases between. In germline, CDR1 is SEHNR, CDR2 FQNEAQ (reference sequence). The CDR3 runs to 16 residues.

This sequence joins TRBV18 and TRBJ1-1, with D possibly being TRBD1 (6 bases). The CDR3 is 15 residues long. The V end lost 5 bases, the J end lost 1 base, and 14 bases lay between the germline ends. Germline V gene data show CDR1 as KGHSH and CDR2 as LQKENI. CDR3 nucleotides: TGTGCCAGCTCATTTGTCCGCAGGGGGAACACTGAAGCTTTCTTT. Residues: CASSFVRRGNTEAFF.

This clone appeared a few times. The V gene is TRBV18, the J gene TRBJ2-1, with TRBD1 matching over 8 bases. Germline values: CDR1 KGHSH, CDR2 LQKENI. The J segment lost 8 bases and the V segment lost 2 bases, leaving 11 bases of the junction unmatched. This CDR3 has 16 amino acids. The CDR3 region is CASSPLTTGGQDEQFF. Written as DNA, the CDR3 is TGTGCCAGCTCACCATTGACTACAGGGGGTCAGGATGAGCAGTTCTTC.

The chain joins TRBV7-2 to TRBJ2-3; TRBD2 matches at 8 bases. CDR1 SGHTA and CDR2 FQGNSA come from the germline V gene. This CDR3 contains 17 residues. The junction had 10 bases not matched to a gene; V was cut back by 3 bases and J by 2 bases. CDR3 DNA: TGTGCCAGCAGCTTCCGGGCTGGAGCGGGAGTCACAGATACGCAGTATTTT. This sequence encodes CASSFRAGAGVTDTQYF.

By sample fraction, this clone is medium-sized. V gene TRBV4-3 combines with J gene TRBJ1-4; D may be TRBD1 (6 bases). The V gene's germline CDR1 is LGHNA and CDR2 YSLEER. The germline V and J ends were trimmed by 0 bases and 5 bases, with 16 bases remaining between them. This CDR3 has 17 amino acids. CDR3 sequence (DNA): TGCGCCAGCAGCCAAGATCACGCAGGGGCCGTCAATGAAAAACTGTTTTTT. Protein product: CASSQDHAGAVNEKLFF.

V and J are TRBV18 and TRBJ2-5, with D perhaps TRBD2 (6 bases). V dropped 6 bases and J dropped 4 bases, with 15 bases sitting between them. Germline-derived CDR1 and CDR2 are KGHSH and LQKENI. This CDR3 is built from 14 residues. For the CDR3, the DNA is TGTGCCAGCTCGGGGGATTTCGGGGGAGAGACCCAGTACTTC. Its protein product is CASSGDFGGETQYF.

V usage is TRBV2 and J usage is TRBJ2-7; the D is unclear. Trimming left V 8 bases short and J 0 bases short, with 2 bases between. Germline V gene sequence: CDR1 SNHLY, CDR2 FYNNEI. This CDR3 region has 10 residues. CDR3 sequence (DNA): TGTGCCAGCTACTCCTACGAGCAGTACTTC. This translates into CASYSYEQYF.

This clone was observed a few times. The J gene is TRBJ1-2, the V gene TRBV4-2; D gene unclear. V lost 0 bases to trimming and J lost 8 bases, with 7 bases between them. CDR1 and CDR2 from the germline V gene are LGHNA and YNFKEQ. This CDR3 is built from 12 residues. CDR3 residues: CASSQEGTGYTF. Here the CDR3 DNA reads TGTGCCAGCAGCCAAGAGGGCACGGGCTACACCTTC.

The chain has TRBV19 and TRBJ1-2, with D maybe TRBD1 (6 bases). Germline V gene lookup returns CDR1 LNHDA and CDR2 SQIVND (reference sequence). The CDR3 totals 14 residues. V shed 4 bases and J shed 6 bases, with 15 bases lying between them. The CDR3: CASSNLRGSDGYTF. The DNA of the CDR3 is TGTGCCAGTAGTAACCTCAGGGGTTCTGATGGCTACACCTTC.

As DNA, the CDR3 is TGTGCCAACGGCCACGCTGGATTGGGGAATGAGCAGTTCTTC. Amino acid sequence: CANGHAGLGNEQFF. The chain joins TRBV5-6 to TRBJ2-1; D gene unclear. The germline gives CDR1 SGHDT, CDR2 YYEEEE. V gave up 9 bases and J gave up 7 bases, with 20 bases separating them. The CDR3 totals 14 residues.

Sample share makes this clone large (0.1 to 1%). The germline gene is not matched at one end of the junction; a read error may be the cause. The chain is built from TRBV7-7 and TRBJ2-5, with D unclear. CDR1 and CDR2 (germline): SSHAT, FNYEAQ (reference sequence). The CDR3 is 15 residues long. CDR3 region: CASSVTGPPEETQYF. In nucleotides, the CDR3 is TGTGCTAGCAGCGTCACCGGTCCTCCCGAAGAGACCCAGTACTTC.

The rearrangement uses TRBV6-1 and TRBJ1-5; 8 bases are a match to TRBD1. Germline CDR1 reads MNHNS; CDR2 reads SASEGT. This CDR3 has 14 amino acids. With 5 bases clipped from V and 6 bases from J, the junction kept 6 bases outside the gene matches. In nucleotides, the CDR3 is TGTGCCAGCAGTAAGACAGGGGAGGGTCAGCCCCAGCATTTT. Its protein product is CASSKTGEGQPQHF.